The 18 T cell receptor beta chains reported below all come from one sample, sequenced in a study of tumor-infiltrating lymphocytes in oesophageal squamous cell carcinoma. TCRdb analysed the PCR reads with MiXCR anew, one entry per CDR3 protein. The data show 15,000 to 20,000 distinct CDR3 sequences, with 39% seen just once and approximately 19% held by the top ten. The source material was esophageal tumor tissue. These TCRs come from a male donor with esophageal squamous cell carcinoma.

About this clonotype: Because the CDR3 is missing its conserved closing phenylalanine or tryptophan, this is likely a read error. No DNA is shown, since the ends of the CDR3 on it are uncertain; the CDR3 is the one TCRdb lists. This chain connects TRBV7-2 to TRBJ2-5; the table gives TRBD1 as D, unverified against the DNA. Termini included, the CDR3 measures 17 amino acids. Germline V lookup: CDR1 SGHTA, CDR2 FQGNSA. CDR3 amino acids: CASSSGQGGNSPLHFGN.

This clonotype was seen a few times. The CDR3 ends on some other residue instead of the conserved phenylalanine or tryptophan, so this is likely a read error. The DNA is left out, because the CDR3 cannot be placed on it with certainty; the CDR3 is given as TCRdb lists it. The V call is TRBV25-1, the J call TRBJ2-1; the table calls TRBD1, which could not be checked here. CDR1 is MGHDK and CDR2 is SYGVNS in the germline V gene. The CDR3 length equals 10 residues, ends included. The CDR3 sequence: CASSRDIIIG.

The sample holds many counts of this clonotype. The chain couples TRBV11-2 to TRBJ2-7; 10 bases agree with TRBD1. The CDR3 consists of 16 residues. Germline V gene data show CDR1 as SGHAT and CDR2 as FQNNGV. Germline trimming cut 5 bases from V and 3 bases from J; bases unmatched to any gene: 10. The DNA for the CDR3 is TGTGCCAGCAGCCCGCGAGGGACAGGGGCTGTCTACGAGCAGTACTTC. Its translation is CASSPRGTGAVYEQYF.

This chain connects TRBV30 to TRBJ2-4; 16 bases map to TRBD2. V gave up 0 bases and J gave up 13 bases; unmatched junction bases: 6. The CDR3 has 15 amino acids. CDR1 GTSNPN and CDR2 SVGIG come from the germline V gene (reference sequence). In nucleotides, the CDR3 is TGTGCCTGGAGTGTGGGGACTAGCGGGGGGGGGGTGCAGTACTTC. Its protein product is CAWSVGTSGGGVQYF.

This clonotype has a count of ten or more. This chain links TRBV14 with TRBJ1-5; TRBD1 matches at 8 bases. Germline V gene data show CDR1 as SGHDN and CDR2 as FVKESK. The CDR3 is 13 amino acids. CDR3 bases: TGTGGCTGCCCGACAGGGGATAGTCAGCCCCAGCATTTT. Amino acids: CGCPTGDSQPQHF.

The chain employs TRBV19 and TRBJ2-1, with 10 bases aligning to TRBD1. Unmatched junction bases numbered 6, after V lost 6 bases and J lost 10 bases. The CDR3 is 13 residues long. Germline V gene lookup returns CDR1 LNHDA and CDR2 SQIVND (reference sequence). This CDR3 reads CASSGQGGDEQFF. The CDR3 region has the DNA TGTGCCAGTAGCGGACAGGGGGGCGACGAGCAGTTCTTC.

This clonotype was counted between two and nine times. The CDR3 here is CASSRDSGELFF. The CDR3 DNA sequence: TGCGCCAGCAGCAGGGACTCTGGGGAGCTGTTTTTT. The V call is TRBV10-1, the J call TRBJ2-2; weak D call: TRBD2 (6 bases). Trimming cost V 6 bases and J 8 bases, with 10 bases left between them. From germline, CDR1 is WNHNN and CDR2 SYGVQD (reference sequence). The CDR3 covers 12 residues.

The chain combines TRBV2 with TRBJ2-5; a possible D gene is TRBD1 (5 bases). The DNA matches TRBJ2-7 better at its end, which makes the J call doubtful. The CDR3 sequence is 12 residues long. CDR1 is SNHLY and CDR2 is FYNNEI in the germline V gene. The CDR3 sequence: CASNRQPYEQYF. CDR3 in DNA: TGTGCCAGCAATCGACAGCCCTACGAGCAGTACTTC.

On this clonotype: A clone one base away is much larger, so this may be a read error. The chain joins TRBV27 to TRBJ2-3, with D uncertain. The end of the DNA is better explained by TRBJ2-1, so the J call may be wrong. CDR1 and CDR2 from the germline V gene are MNHEY and SMNVEV (reference sequence). The CDR3 is 14 residues long. The CDR3 DNA sequence: TGTGCCAGCAGTTTATCTTGGGGTGTGGACGAGCAGTTCTTC. Its translation: CASSLSWGVDEQFF.

This clonotype was counted ten times or more. The chain couples TRBV2 to TRBJ1-2; maybe TRBD1 (5 bases). The germline V gene has CDR1 SNHLY and CDR2 FYNNEI. V was trimmed by 6 bases and J by 8 bases, leaving 16 bases between them. This CDR3 contains 13 residues. The CDR3 reads CASRATIEGGYTF. CDR3 nucleotide sequence: TGTGCCAGCAGGGCCACCATAGAGGGGGGCTACACCTTC. The whole variable domain, filled in from reference TRBV2 and TRBJ1-2, reads EPEVTQTPSHQVTQMGQEVILRCVPISNHLYFYWYRQILGQKVEFLVSFYNNEISEKSEIFDDQFSVERPDGSNFTLKIRSTKLEDSAMYFCASRATIEGGYTFGSGTRLTVV.

The chain uses TRBV6-1 and TRBJ1-2; no reliable D call. The J call may be wrong; the DNA end is better matched by TRBJ2-1. The CDR3 is 14 amino acids. Germline V gives CDR1 MNHNS, CDR2 SASEGT. The CDR3 DNA is TGTGCCAGCAGGGAAAAGTTTTCCGACAATGAGCAGTTCTTC. Its protein product is CASREKFSDNEQFF.

V and J are TRBV7-2 and TRBJ2-1, with TRBD2 matching 8 bases. V trimming: 0 bases; J trimming: 9 bases; junction bases outside the gene matches: 7. CDR3 size: 15 residues. CDR1 and CDR2 from the germline V gene are SGHTA and FQGNSA. CDR3 DNA: TGTGCCAGCAGCTTAGCGCATCAGCGGGGGTTTGAGCAGTTCTTC. Its protein is CASSLAHQRGFEQFF.

The chain links TRBV7-9 to TRBJ2-3; 8 bases map to TRBD2. V was clipped by 5 bases and J by 6 bases; unmatched bases: 16. Looked up from germline, CDR1 is SEHNR and CDR2 is FQNEAQ (reference sequence). This CDR3 spans 17 amino acids. DNA of the CDR3: TGTGCCAGCAGCCCTCACCCCGGACTAGCAGGGAAGGATACGCAGTATTTT. Amino acid sequence: CASSPHPGLAGKDTQYF.

This clonotype was found a few times. This CDR3 is missing its conserved last phenylalanine or tryptophan, likely due to a read error. The DNA is left out, because the CDR3 cannot be placed on it with certainty; the CDR3 is given as TCRdb lists it. The chain has TRBV28 and TRBJ2-7; the DNA was not used to check the table's D call, TRBD1. CDR1 and CDR2 from the germline V gene are MDHEN and SYDVKM. The CDR3 region is 16 residues in length, termini included. CDR3 region: CASGRGGSNYGYTFGS.

About this clonotype itself: Since no conserved phenylalanine or tryptophan closes the CDR3, a read error is the likely cause. The limits of the CDR3 on the DNA are not certain, so only TCRdb's listed CDR3 is given. The chain joins TRBV6-1 to TRBJ2-1; the listed D gene, TRBD1, was not tested against the DNA. The CDR3 is 14 amino acids in total, end residues counted. The germline gives CDR1 MNHNS, CDR2 SASEGT. CDR3 region: CASTDRVAGYTFGS.

This clonotype was observed at least ten times. The gene calls are TRBV2 and TRBJ2-2; weak D call: TRBD2 (7 bases). This CDR3 is built from 16 residues. CDR1 SNHLY and CDR2 FYNNEI come from the germline V gene. Trimming stripped 5 bases from V and 1 base from J, with 14 bases between. Here the CDR3 reads CASSLKGGGNTGELFF. CDR3 nucleotide sequence: TGTGCCAGCAGTTTAAAGGGGGGGGGGAACACCGGGGAGCTGTTTTTT.

This clonotype rates as medium-sized (0.01 to 0.1%). The chain is built from TRBV7-6 and TRBJ1-2; D perhaps matches TRBD1 (5 bases). The CDR3 contains 13 residues. Deletions cut 6 bases from V and 4 bases from J, with 12 bases between. Germline assignment: CDR1 SGHVS and CDR2 FNYEAQ. CDR3: CASSPGTFYGYTF. CDR3 nucleotides: TGTGCCAGCAGTCCCGGGACTTTCTATGGCTACACCTTC.

This sequence joins TRBV3-1 and TRBJ2-5; tentative D call: TRBD2 (6 bases). The J call may be in error: the DNA end matches TRBJ2-3 better. The length of the CDR3 is 16 residues. Germline V gene lookup returns CDR1 LGHDT and CDR2 YNNKEL (reference sequence). The CDR3 DNA sequence: TGTGCCAGCAGCCAATTTGCGACGGGGACTGGGGATACGCAGTATTTT. Amino acid sequence: CASSQFATGTGDTQYF.